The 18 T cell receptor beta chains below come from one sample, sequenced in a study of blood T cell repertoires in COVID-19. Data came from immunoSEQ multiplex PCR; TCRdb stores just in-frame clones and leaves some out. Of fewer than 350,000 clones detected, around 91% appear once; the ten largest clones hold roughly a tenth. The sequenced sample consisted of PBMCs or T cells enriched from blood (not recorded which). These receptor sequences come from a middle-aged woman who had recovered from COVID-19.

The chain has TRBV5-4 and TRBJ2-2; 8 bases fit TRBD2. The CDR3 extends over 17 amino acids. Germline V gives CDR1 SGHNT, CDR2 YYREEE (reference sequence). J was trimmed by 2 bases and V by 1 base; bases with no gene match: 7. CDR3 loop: CASSLFGSGENTGELFF. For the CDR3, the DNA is TGTGCCAGCAGCTTGTTCGGTAGCGGGGAAAACACCGGGGAGCTGTTTTTT.

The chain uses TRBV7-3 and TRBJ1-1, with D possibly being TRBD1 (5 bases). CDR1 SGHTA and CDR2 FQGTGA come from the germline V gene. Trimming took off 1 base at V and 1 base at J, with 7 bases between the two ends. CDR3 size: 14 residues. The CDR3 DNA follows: TGTGCCAGCAGCTTAAAGCAGGGGAACACTGAAGCTTTCTTT. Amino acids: CASSLKQGNTEAFF.

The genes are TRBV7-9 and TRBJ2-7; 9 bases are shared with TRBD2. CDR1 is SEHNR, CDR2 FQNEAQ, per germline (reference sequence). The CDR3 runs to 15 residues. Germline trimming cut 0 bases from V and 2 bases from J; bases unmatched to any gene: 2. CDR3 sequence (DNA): TGTGCCAGCAGCTTAGCGCGGGGGGGCGCCTACGAGCAGTACTTC. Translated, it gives CASSLARGGAYEQYF.

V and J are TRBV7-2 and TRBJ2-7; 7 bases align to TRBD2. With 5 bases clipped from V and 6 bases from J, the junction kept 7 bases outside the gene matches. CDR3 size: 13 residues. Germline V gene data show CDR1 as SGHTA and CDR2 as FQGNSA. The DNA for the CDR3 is TGTGCCAGCAGCCCCACACTAGCGAGCGAGCAGTACTTC. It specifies CASSPTLASEQYF.

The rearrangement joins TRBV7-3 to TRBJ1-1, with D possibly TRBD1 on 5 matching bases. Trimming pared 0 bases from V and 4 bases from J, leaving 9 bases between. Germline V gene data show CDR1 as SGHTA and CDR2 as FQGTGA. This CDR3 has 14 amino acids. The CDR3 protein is CASSLTAGGTEAFF. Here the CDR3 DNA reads TGTGCCAGCAGCTTAACGGCGGGGGGCACTGAAGCTTTCTTT.

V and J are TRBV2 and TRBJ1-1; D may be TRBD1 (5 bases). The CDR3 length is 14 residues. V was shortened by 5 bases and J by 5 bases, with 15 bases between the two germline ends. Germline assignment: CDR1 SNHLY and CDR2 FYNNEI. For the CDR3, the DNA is TGTGCCAGCAGTCCCTCCAGGGTGTGGACTGAAGCTTTCTTT. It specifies CASSPSRVWTEAFF.

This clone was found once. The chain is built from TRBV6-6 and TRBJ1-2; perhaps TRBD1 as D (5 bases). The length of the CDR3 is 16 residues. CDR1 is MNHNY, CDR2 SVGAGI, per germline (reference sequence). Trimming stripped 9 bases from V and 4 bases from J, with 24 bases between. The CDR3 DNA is TGTGCCAGTGGAGAACACCGGGACGGGGGGATCTATGGCTACACCTTC. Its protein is CASGEHRDGGIYGYTF.

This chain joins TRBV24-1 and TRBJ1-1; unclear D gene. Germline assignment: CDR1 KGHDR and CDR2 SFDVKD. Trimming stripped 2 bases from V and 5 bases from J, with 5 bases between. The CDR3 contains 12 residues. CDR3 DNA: TGTGCCACCAGTGATTCGGGAACTGAAGCTTTCTTT. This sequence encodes CATSDSGTEAFF.

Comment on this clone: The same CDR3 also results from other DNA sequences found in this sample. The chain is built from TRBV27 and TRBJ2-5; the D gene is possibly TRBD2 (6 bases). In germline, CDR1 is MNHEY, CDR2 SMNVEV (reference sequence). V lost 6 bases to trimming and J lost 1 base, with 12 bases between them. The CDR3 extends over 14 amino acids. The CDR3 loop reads CASSHRDSQETQYF. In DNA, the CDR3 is TGTGCCAGCAGCCACCGGGACTCCCAAGAGACCCAGTACTTC.

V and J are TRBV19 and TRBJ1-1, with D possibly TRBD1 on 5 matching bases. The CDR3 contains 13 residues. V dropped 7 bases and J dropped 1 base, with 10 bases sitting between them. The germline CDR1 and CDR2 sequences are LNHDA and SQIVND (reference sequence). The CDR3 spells CASTRTQNTEAFF. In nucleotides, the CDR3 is TGTGCCAGTACCAGGACACAGAACACTGAAGCTTTCTTT.

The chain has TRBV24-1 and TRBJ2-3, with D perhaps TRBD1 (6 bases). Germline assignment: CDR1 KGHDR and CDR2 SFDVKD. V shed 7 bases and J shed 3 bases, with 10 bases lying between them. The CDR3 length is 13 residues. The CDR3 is CATRDSRTDTQYF. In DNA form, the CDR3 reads TGTGCCACCAGGGACAGCCGTACAGATACGCAGTATTTT.

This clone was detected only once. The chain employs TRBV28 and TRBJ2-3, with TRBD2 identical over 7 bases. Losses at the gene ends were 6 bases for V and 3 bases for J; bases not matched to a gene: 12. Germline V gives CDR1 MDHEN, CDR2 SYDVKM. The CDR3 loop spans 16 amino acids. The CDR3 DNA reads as TGTGCCAGCAGAACCAGCGGGGCATGGGGGACAGATACGCAGTATTTT. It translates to CASRTSGAWGTDTQYF.

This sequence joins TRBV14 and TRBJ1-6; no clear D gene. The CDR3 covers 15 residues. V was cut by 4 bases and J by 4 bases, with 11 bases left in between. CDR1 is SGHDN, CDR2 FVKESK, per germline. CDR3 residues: CASSRQGRYNSPLHF. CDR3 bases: TGTGCCAGCAGCCGACAAGGAAGATATAATTCACCCCTCCACTTT.

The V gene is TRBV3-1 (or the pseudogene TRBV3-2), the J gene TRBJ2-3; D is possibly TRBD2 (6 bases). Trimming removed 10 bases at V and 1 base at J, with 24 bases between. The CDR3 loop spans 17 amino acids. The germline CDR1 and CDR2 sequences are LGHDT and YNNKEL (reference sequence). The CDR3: CAILTRDSRKGTDTQYF. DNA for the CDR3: TGTGCCATCTTGACGAGGGACTCACGGAAGGGCACAGATACGCAGTATTTT.

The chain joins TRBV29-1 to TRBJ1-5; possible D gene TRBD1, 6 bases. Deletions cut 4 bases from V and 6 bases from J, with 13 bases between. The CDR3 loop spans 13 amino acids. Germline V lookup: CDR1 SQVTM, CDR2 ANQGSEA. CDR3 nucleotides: TGCAGCGTTGGGTCAGGGGATAGTCAGCCCCAGCATTTT. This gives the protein CSVGSGDSQPQHF. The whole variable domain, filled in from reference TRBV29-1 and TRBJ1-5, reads SAVISQKPSRDICQRGTSLTIQCQVDSQVTMMFWYRQQPGQSLTLIATANQGSEATYESGFVIDKFPISRPNLTFSTLTVSNMSPEDSSIYLCSVGSGDSQPQHFGDGTRLSIL.

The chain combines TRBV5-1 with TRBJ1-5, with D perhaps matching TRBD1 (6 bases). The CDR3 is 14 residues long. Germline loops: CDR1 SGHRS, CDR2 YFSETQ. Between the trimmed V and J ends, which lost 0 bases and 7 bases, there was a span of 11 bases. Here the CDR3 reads CASSLDQGTQPQHF. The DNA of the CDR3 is TGCGCCAGCAGCTTGGACCAGGGGACCCAGCCCCAGCATTTT. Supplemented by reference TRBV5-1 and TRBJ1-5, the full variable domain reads KAGVTQTPRYLIKTRGQQVTLSCSPISGHRSVSWYQQTPGQGLQFLFEYFSETQRNKGNFPGRFSGRQFSNSRSEMNVSTLELGDSALYLCASSLDQGTQPQHFGDGTRLSIL.

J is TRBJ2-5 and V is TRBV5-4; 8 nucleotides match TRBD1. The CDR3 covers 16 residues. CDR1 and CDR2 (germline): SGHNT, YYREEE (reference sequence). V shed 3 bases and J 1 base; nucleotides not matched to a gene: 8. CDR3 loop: CASSSRDRSSQETQYF. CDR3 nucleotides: TGTGCCAGCAGCTCCCGGGACAGGTCTTCCCAAGAGACCCAGTACTTC.

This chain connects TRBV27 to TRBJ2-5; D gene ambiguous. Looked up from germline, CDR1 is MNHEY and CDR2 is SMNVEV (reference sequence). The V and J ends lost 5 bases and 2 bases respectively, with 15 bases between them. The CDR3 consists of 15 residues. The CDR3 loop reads CASSPHFSEQETQYF. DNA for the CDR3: TGTGCCAGCAGTCCTCACTTTTCCGAGCAAGAGACCCAGTACTTC.